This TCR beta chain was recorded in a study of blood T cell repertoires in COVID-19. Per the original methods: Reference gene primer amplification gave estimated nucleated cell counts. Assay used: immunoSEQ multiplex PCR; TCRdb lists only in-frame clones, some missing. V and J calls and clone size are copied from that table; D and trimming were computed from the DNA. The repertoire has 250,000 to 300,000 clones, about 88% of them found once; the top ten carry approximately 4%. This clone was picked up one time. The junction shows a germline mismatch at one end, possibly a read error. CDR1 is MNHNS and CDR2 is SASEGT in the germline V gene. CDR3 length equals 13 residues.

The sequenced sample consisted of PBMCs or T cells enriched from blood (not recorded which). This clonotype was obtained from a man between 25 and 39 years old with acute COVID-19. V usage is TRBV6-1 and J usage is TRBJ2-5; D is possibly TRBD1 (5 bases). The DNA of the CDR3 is TGTGCCAGCACTGAAGGCCCAGGGGAGACCCAGTACTTC. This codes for CASTEGPGETQYF.